This entry is about one T cell receptor beta chain. Its matching antigen is unknown. At one boundary the junction diverges from the germline segment, which might be a read error. The data belong to a study of breast tumors, draining lymph nodes, adjacent tissues. Findings and caveats of the study: The data were judged consistent with most tumor T cells coming from lymph node and expanding in tumor. Data only fit, rather than demonstrated, lymph node origin of most tumor T cells. Tumor and nontumor repertoires were significantly more similar in luminal-like than in basal-like breast cancer. Compared with lymph nodes, tumors were less diverse; compared with nontumor tissue, more.

TCRdb reanalysed the multiplex PCR reads using MiXCR and keeps one entry per CDR3 protein. The table records more than 14,000 distinct CDR3 sequences, over 45% of them present only once. Germline-derived CDR1 and CDR2 are LNHNV and YYDKDF (reference sequence). This CDR3 spans 19 amino acids. This sequence originates from a female donor with breast cancer. Some clones in this sample may be carry-over from other donors' samples. J is TRBJ2-1 and V is TRBV15; the match to TRBD2 covers 14 bases. The sequenced sample was tumor-adjacent breast tissue. The CDR3 DNA is TGTGCCAACAGCAGAATGGGGACTAGCGGGAGTGAAACGTTACGTGAGCAGTTCTTC. The encoded protein is CANSRMGTSGSETLREQFF.